The rows below give T cell receptor beta chains drawn from one sample of a study of vaccination and CD4 T cells after COVID-19. TCRdb re-called the PCR reads with MiXCR, one entry per CDR3 protein. The sample holds approximately 13,000 distinct CDR3 sequences, about 28% seen once. Their specific antigens are unknown. Source material: cultured CD4+ T cells from blood. These receptor sequences come from a human donor with COVID-19. Each CDR3 is given with its conserved first and last residue. The D gene is left open where the match is weak. Clone size is not always given. Where it is, it says once, few, many or a class for expanded clones.

clone size | D gene | J gene | V gene | CDR3 protein | CDR3 DNA
few | . | TRBJ2-2 | TRBV5-1 | CASSMTGAGTGELFF | TGCGCCAGCAGCATGACTGGCGCGGGCACCGGGGAGCTGTTTTTT
. | TRBD1 | TRBJ2-5 | TRBV2 | CASSGRQGRIETQYF | TGTGCCAGCAGTGGGAGACAGGGGAGGATAGAGACCCAGTACTTC
. | . | TRBJ1-1 | TRBV27 | CASSSRTSNTEAFF | TGTGCCAGCAGTTCGAGGACGTCCAACACTGAAGCTTTCTTT
. | . | TRBJ2-7 | TRBV6-5 | CASSNYDYEQYF | TGTGCCAGCAGTAACTACGACTACGAGCAGTACTTC
. | . | TRBJ1-5 | TRBV6-1 | CASSVGQPQHF | TGTGCCAGCAGTGTTGGGCAGCCCCAGCATTTT
medium-sized | . | TRBJ1-6 | TRBV6-5 | CASSYSGLDNSPLHF | TGTGCCAGCAGTTACTCCGGACTTGATAATTCACCCCTCCACTTT
. | . | TRBJ1-5 | TRBV12-3/TRBV12-4 | CASSLMGNSNQPQHF | TGTGCCAGCAGTTTGATGGGGAATAGCAATCAGCCCCAGCATTTT
few | TRBD2 | TRBJ2-7 | TRBV7-2 | CASSPRTSNEQYF | TGTGCCAGCAGCCCCAGGACTAGTAACGAGCAGTACTTC
few | . | TRBJ2-1 | TRBV20-1 | CSAPGGTTLYNEQFF | TGCAGTGCCCCAGGCGGGACGACGCTGTACAATGAGCAGTTCTTC
few | TRBD1 | TRBJ2-7 | TRBV5-1 | CASSLDRGEQYF | TGCGCCAGCAGCCTAGACAGGGGCGAGCAGTACTTC
. | TRBD2 | TRBJ2-2 | TRBV2 | CASSNSGGATGELFF | TGTGCCAGCAGTAATAGCGGGGGGGCCACCGGGGAGCTGTTTTTT
once | . | TRBJ1-3 | TRBV6-2/TRBV6-3 | CASSYTGRSSGNTIYF | TGTGCCAGCAGTTACACGGGACGGAGCTCTGGAAACACCATATATTTT
. | . | TRBJ1-2 | TRBV11-2 | CASSSRYGYTF | TGTGCCAGCAGCTCCAGGTACGGCTACACCTTC
. | . | TRBJ2-4 | TRBV6-2/TRBV6-3 | CASTTRGWTAAKNIQYF | TGTGCCAGCACCACCCGAGGGTGGACAGCGGCCAAAAACATTCAGTACTTC
. | . | TRBJ1-2 | TRBV10-3 | CAISESIDYGYTF | TGTGCCATCAGTGAGTCGATCGACTATGGCTACACCTTC
few | . | TRBJ2-5 | TRBV7-2 | CASSSTRRVYGETQYF | TGTGCCAGCAGCTCAACTCGCAGGGTATATGGAGAGACCCAGTACTTC
. | . | TRBJ1-5 | TRBV6-1 | CASNTAGNQPQHF | TGTGCCAGCAACACGGCGGGCAATCAGCCCCAGCATTTT
. | . | TRBJ2-1 | TRBV9 | CASSVEFMNNEQFF | TGTGCCAGCAGCGTAGAATTTATGAACAATGAGCAGTTCTTC
. | . | TRBJ1-5 | TRBV24-1 | CATSDLALNTNSNQPQHF | TGTGCCACCAGTGATTTGGCCCTCAACACAAATAGCAATCAGCCCCAGCATTTT
once | . | TRBJ1-1 | TRBV29-1 | CSVGDATFQGAFF | TGCAGCGTTGGTGATGCGACCTTTCAGGGAGCTTTCTTT
. | . | TRBJ1-5 | TRBV7-4 | CASSVGGYQPQHF | TGTGCCAGCAGCGTAGGTGGCTACCAGCCCCAGCATTTT
. | TRBD2 | TRBJ2-5 | TRBV20-1 | CSARDYPAGDRFGETQYF | TGCAGTGCTAGAGATTATCCAGCGGGGGATAGGTTTGGAGAGACCCAGTACTTC
few | . | TRBJ2-5 | TRBV6-1 | CASRGARGVETQYF | TGTGCCAGCAGGGGGGCTCGGGGAGTGGAGACCCAGTACTTC
. | TRBD1 | TRBJ2-7 | TRBV30 | CAWSVGTGVSYEQYF | TGTGCCTGGAGCGTAGGGACAGGGGTTTCCTACGAGCAGTACTTC
once | TRBD1 | TRBJ1-4 | TRBV6-5 | CASSLLATGIGEKLFF | TGTGCCAGCAGTCTACTCGCGACAGGGATTGGTGAAAAACTGTTTTTT
. | TRBD1 | TRBJ2-7 | TRBV29-1 | CSATPGTGTSYEQYF | TGCAGCGCAACCCCCGGGACAGGTACATCCTACGAGCAGTACTTC
few | . | TRBJ1-2 | TRBV19 | CACTSAVYGYTF | TGTGCCTGTACGTCGGCGGTCTATGGCTACACCTTC
few | . | TRBJ2-3 | TRBV18 | CASSPSGGLTDTQYF | TGTGCCAGCTCACCATCGGGGGGCCTTACAGATACGCAGTATTTT
few | . | TRBJ2-1 | TRBV20-1 | CSARERIVADREQFF | TGCAGTGCTAGAGAAAGAATAGTAGCGGACAGGGAGCAGTTCTTC
. | . | TRBJ2-7 | TRBV2 | CASRPMARAYEQYF | TGTGCCAGCAGGCCTATGGCCCGGGCCTACGAGCAGTACTTC
. | TRBD2 | TRBJ2-5 | TRBV19 | CASSMRGGGYQETQYF | TGTGCCAGTAGTATGCGGGGGGGGGGGTACCAAGAGACCCAGTACTTC
. | . | TRBJ2-2 | TRBV7-3 | CASSLRASLVNTGELFF | TGTGCCAGCAGCCTCCGGGCCTCGCTGGTGAACACCGGGGAGCTGTTTTTT
. | TRBD1 | TRBJ2-5 | TRBV29-1 | CSARGAGGIWETQYF | TGCAGCGCCAGGGGGGCAGGGGGCATATGGGAGACCCAGTACTTC
. | . | TRBJ1-2 | TRBV29-1 | CSIHQQVSYGYTF | TGCAGCATACACCAACAGGTGTCCTATGGCTACACCTTC
. | . | TRBJ1-5 | TRBV12-3/TRBV12-4 | CASSPQTGVGQPQHF | TGTGCCAGCAGCCCTCAGACAGGTGTGGGCCAGCCCCAGCATTTT
few | . | TRBJ2-7 | TRBV11-2 | CASSIGYEQYF | TGTGCCAGCAGCATCGGTTACGAGCAGTACTTC
. | TRBD1 | TRBJ2-7 | TRBV20-1 | CSASRQGQAYEQYF | TGCAGTGCTAGCCGACAGGGACAAGCCTACGAGCAGTACTTC
. | . | TRBJ1-6 | TRBV6-1 | CASTLGPSSYNSPLHF | TGTGCCAGCACCCTTGGCCCGAGCTCCTATAATTCACCCCTCCACTTT
. | TRBD2 | TRBJ2-3 | TRBV11-3 | CASSQGSGLGTDTQYF | TGTGCCAGCAGCCAAGGTTCCGGACTAGGAACAGATACGCAGTATTTT
. | . | TRBJ1-3 | TRBV6-1 | CASSPPRGNTIYF | TGTGCCAGCAGCCCCCCCCGGGGAAACACCATATATTTT
few | . | TRBJ1-1 | TRBV20-1 | CSARLNHMNTEAFF | TGCAGTGCTAGACTTAATCATATGAACACTGAAGCTTTCTTT
few | TRBD1 | TRBJ1-1 | TRBV12-3/TRBV12-4 | CASRTWTGENTEAFF | TGTGCCAGCAGAACTTGGACAGGGGAGAACACTGAAGCTTTCTTT
few | TRBD1 | TRBJ2-7 | TRBV24-1 | CATSDKIRTGASYEQYF | TGTGCCACCAGTGACAAAATACGGACAGGGGCTTCCTACGAGCAGTACTTC
. | TRBD1 | TRBJ1-2 | TRBV12-3/TRBV12-4 | CASSLHQTGGADGYTF | TGTGCCAGCAGTCTACACCAGACAGGGGGCGCAGATGGCTACACCTTC
. | . | TRBJ1-5 | TRBV27 | CASSRFLRQPQHF | TGTGCCAGCAGTCGCTTTTTGCGTCAGCCCCAGCATTTT
. | . | TRBJ1-1 | TRBV20-1 | CSASLPRGGTEAFF | TGCAGTGCTAGTTTGCCCCGGGGGGGGACTGAAGCTTTCTTT
. | . | TRBJ2-1 | TRBV6-4 | CASSPLDSNNEQFF | TGTGCCAGCAGTCCCTTGGACAGTAACAATGAGCAGTTCTTC
few | TRBD1 | TRBJ1-2 | TRBV12-3/TRBV12-4 | CASNQDRGNGYTF | TGTGCCAGCAACCAGGACAGGGGAAACGGCTACACCTTC
. | . | TRBJ1-5 | TRBV5-4 | CASSLAGQNQPQHF | TGTGCCAGCAGCTTGGCCGGGCAGAATCAGCCCCAGCATTTT
. | . | TRBJ1-1 | TRBV5-1 | CASTTGYTEAFF | TGCGCCAGCACTACAGGGTACACTGAAGCTTTCTTT
. | . | TRBJ1-1 | TRBV7-9 | CASSWDMNTEAFF | TGTGCCAGCAGCTGGGACATGAACACTGAAGCTTTCTTT
. | TRBD1 | TRBJ1-4 | TRBV11-3 | CASSPTGGFNEKLFF | TGTGCCAGCAGCCCAACAGGGGGTTTTAATGAAAAACTGTTTTTT
few | TRBD1 | TRBJ2-7 | TRBV20-1 | CSARDRDRVYEQYF | TGCAGTGCTAGAGATCGGGACAGGGTTTACGAGCAGTACTTC
few | . | TRBJ2-2 | TRBV6-1 | CASSEGVGLGELFF | TGTGCCAGCAGTGAAGGGGTAGGGCTCGGGGAGCTGTTTTTT
. | . | TRBJ2-5 | TRBV9 | CASSVDQGAKETQYF | TGTGCCAGCAGCGTAGATCAGGGCGCAAAAGAGACCCAGTACTTC
. | TRBD2 | TRBJ2-7 | TRBV20-1 | CSARDTASGGTEQYF | TGCAGTGCTAGAGATACGGCTAGCGGGGGTACCGAGCAGTACTTC
few | . | TRBJ1-5 | TRBV6-1 | CASSPDRGNNQPQHF | TGTGCCAGCAGTCCGGACAGAGGTAACAATCAGCCCCAGCATTTT
few | . | TRBJ1-3 | TRBV21-1 | CASSKWDRLGNTIYF | TGTGCCAGCAGCAAATGGGACAGGCTGGGAAACACCATATATTTT
. | TRBD2 | TRBJ2-7 | TRBV12-3/TRBV12-4 | CASSSKGGGAYEQYF | TGTGCCAGCAGTTCGAAGGGCGGGGGGGCCTACGAGCAGTACTTC
few | . | TRBJ2-3 | TRBV7-6 | CASSPGRSTDTQYF | TGTGCCAGCAGCCCGGGACGAAGCACAGATACGCAGTATTTT